A selection of T cell receptor beta chains follows, all from one sample in a study of cytomegalovirus exposure and HLA in healthy donors. The assay was immunoSEQ multiplex PCR, and TCRdb's table has in-frame clones only and misses some. The sample lists roughly 200,000 clones, 75% to 80% occurring once. Sample: PBMCs. The receptors originated from a female donor in good health and CMV-seronegative. Both conserved end residues are part of each CDR3. A D gene is named only where the DNA matches it firmly. For some rows the clone size is stated as once, few or many, or as a class when expanded; others skip it.

abundance: NA
v_gene: TRBV9
d_gene: TRBD2
j_gene: TRBJ2-1
CDR3aa: CASSVAASGVNEQFF
CDR3nt: TGTGCCAGCAGCGTAGCAGCTAGCGGAGTCAATGAGCAGTTCTTC

abundance: once
v_gene: TRBV5-6
d_gene: NA
j_gene: TRBJ2-5
CDR3aa: CASSLGPRQNQETQYF
CDR3nt: TGTGCCAGCAGCTTGGGTCCTCGACAGAACCAAGAGACCCAGTACTTC

abundance: NA
v_gene: TRBV4-1
d_gene: TRBD1
j_gene: TRBJ2-7
CDR3aa: CASSLQGDSSYEQYF
CDR3nt: TGCGCCAGCAGCCTACAGGGGGATAGCTCCTACGAGCAGTACTTC

abundance: NA
v_gene: TRBV7-3
d_gene: NA
j_gene: TRBJ2-6
CDR3aa: CASSQQKAGSGANVLTF
CDR3nt: TGTGCCAGCAGCCAGCAAAAGGCGGGGTCTGGGGCCAACGTCCTGACTTTC

abundance: NA
v_gene: TRBV27
d_gene: NA
j_gene: TRBJ2-1
CDR3aa: CASSSDYKQFF
CDR3nt: TGTGCCAGCAGTTCGGACTACAAGCAGTTCTTC

abundance: NA
v_gene: TRBV5-4
d_gene: TRBD1
j_gene: TRBJ2-2
CDR3aa: CASSLGTGLTGELFF
CDR3nt: TGTGCCAGCAGCTTAGGGACAGGTCTCACCGGGGAGCTGTTTTTT

abundance: NA
v_gene: TRBV7-6
d_gene: NA
j_gene: TRBJ2-6
CDR3aa: CASSLGLPGAGANVLTF
CDR3nt: TGTGCCAGCAGCCTAGGACTCCCGGGGGCTGGGGCCAACGTCCTGACTTTC

abundance: NA
v_gene: TRBV7-2
d_gene: NA
j_gene: TRBJ2-2
CDR3aa: CASSYNMAGAFQGELFF
CDR3nt: TGTGCCAGCAGCTACAATATGGCGGGGGCATTCCAGGGGGAGCTGTTTTTT

abundance: NA
v_gene: TRBV5-1
d_gene: TRBD1
j_gene: TRBJ1-2
CDR3aa: CASSLGQGVGYGYTF
CDR3nt: TGCGCCAGCAGCTTGGGCCAGGGGGTAGGCTATGGCTACACCTTC

abundance: NA
v_gene: TRBV7-6
d_gene: NA
j_gene: TRBJ2-7
CDR3aa: CASSLAGTYEQYF
CDR3nt: TGTGCCAGCAGCTTGGCAGGGACCTACGAGCAGTACTTC

abundance: NA
v_gene: TRBV2
d_gene: NA
j_gene: TRBJ1-2
CDR3aa: CASLSGEYGYTF
CDR3nt: TGTGCCAGCCTCTCAGGGGAGTATGGCTACACCTTC

abundance: NA
v_gene: TRBV25-1
d_gene: NA
j_gene: TRBJ1-2
CDR3aa: CASSAPGNLNYGYTF
CDR3nt: TGTGCCAGCAGTGCACCAGGCAACTTGAACTATGGCTACACCTTC

abundance: NA
v_gene: TRBV7-6
d_gene: TRBD2
j_gene: TRBJ2-2
CDR3aa: CASSLVGGRANTGELFF
CDR3nt: TGTGCCAGCAGCTTAGTAGGCGGGAGGGCTAACACCGGGGAGCTGTTTTTT

abundance: NA
v_gene: TRBV6-6
d_gene: NA
j_gene: TRBJ1-5
CDR3aa: CASSYSGRIGDQPQHF
CDR3nt: TGTGCCAGCAGTTACTCGGGTCGGATAGGGGATCAGCCCCAGCATTTT

abundance: NA
v_gene: TRBV6-5
d_gene: TRBD1
j_gene: TRBJ1-2
CDR3aa: CASSFAGGSYGYTF
CDR3nt: TGTGCCAGCAGTTTTGCAGGGGGCAGCTATGGCTACACCTTC

abundance: few
v_gene: TRBV27
d_gene: NA
j_gene: TRBJ2-7
CDR3aa: CASSEAGGSSYEQYF
CDR3nt: TGTGCCAGCAGTGAAGCAGGAGGGAGCTCCTACGAGCAGTACTTC

abundance: once
v_gene: TRBV5-4
d_gene: NA
j_gene: TRBJ1-2
CDR3aa: CASSLQGGYGYTF
CDR3nt: TGTGCCAGCAGCTTGCAGGGTGGCTATGGCTACACCTTC

abundance: NA
v_gene: TRBV6-6
d_gene: NA
j_gene: TRBJ2-2
CDR3aa: CASRKEGDSRTGELFF
CDR3nt: TGTGCCAGCAGGAAAGAGGGGGATTCTCGCACCGGGGAGCTGTTTTTT

abundance: NA
v_gene: TRBV5-1
d_gene: TRBD2
j_gene: TRBJ2-2
CDR3aa: CASSTRTSGRAGELFF
CDR3nt: TGCGCCAGCAGCACCCGGACTAGCGGGAGGGCCGGGGAGCTGTTTTTT

abundance: NA
v_gene: TRBV4-3
d_gene: TRBD1
j_gene: TRBJ2-7
CDR3aa: CASSRVTGTGGEQYF
CDR3nt: TGCGCCAGCAGCCGAGTGACCGGGACAGGCGGAGAGCAGTACTTC

abundance: NA
v_gene: TRBV19
d_gene: NA
j_gene: TRBJ1-3
CDR3aa: CASSIEFATAGNTIYF
CDR3nt: TGTGCCAGTAGTATAGAGTTTGCCACTGCTGGAAACACCATATATTTT

abundance: NA
v_gene: TRBV5-4
d_gene: TRBD1
j_gene: TRBJ2-3
CDR3aa: CASSRGDRDPDTQYF
CDR3nt: TGTGCCAGCAGCCGTGGGGACAGGGACCCAGATACGCAGTATTTT

abundance: NA
v_gene: TRBV27
d_gene: TRBD1
j_gene: TRBJ1-2
CDR3aa: CASSLFGTGDNYGYTF
CDR3nt: TGTGCCAGCAGTTTATTTGGGACAGGGGATAACTATGGCTACACCTTC

abundance: NA
v_gene: TRBV5-1
d_gene: NA
j_gene: TRBJ2-3
CDR3aa: CASSSATETDTQYF
CDR3nt: TGCGCCAGCAGCTCAGCGACAGAAACAGATACGCAGTATTTT

abundance: NA
v_gene: TRBV10-1
d_gene: NA
j_gene: TRBJ1-2
CDR3aa: CASSDAPGIIHGYTF
CDR3nt: TGCGCCAGCAGTGATGCACCAGGGATAATCCATGGCTACACCTTC

abundance: once
v_gene: TRBV7-7
d_gene: TRBD1
j_gene: TRBJ1-1
CDR3aa: CASSETGGTEAFF
CDR3nt: TGTGCCAGCAGCGAGACAGGGGGAACTGAAGCTTTCTTT

abundance: NA
v_gene: TRBV25-1
d_gene: NA
j_gene: TRBJ2-5
CDR3aa: CASSEYPLEPQETQYF
CDR3nt: TGTGCCAGCAGTGAATACCCCCTTGAGCCCCAAGAGACCCAGTACTTC

abundance: NA
v_gene: TRBV5-5
d_gene: NA
j_gene: TRBJ2-7
CDR3aa: CASSLVGGNYEQYF
CDR3nt: TGTGCCAGCAGCTTGGTGGGGGGAAACTACGAGCAGTACTTC

abundance: NA
v_gene: TRBV6-1
d_gene: NA
j_gene: TRBJ2-2
CDR3aa: CASRPDGAGELFF
CDR3nt: TGTGCCAGCAGACCCGACGGGGCCGGGGAGCTGTTTTTT

abundance: NA
v_gene: TRBV30
d_gene: TRBD1
j_gene: TRBJ1-2
CDR3aa: CAWSQGAYGYTF
CDR3nt: TGTGCCTGGAGCCAGGGGGCCTATGGCTACACCTTC

abundance: NA
v_gene: TRBV9
d_gene: NA
j_gene: TRBJ2-2
CDR3aa: CASSVASAQSNGELFF
CDR3nt: TGTGCCAGCAGCGTAGCTAGCGCCCAGTCAAACGGGGAGCTGTTTTTT

abundance: NA
v_gene: TRBV6-5
d_gene: NA
j_gene: TRBJ1-2
CDR3aa: CASSYSLGEVNYGYTF
CDR3nt: TGTGCCAGCAGTTACTCGTTAGGGGAGGTTAACTATGGCTACACCTTC

abundance: few
v_gene: TRBV7-3
d_gene: NA
j_gene: TRBJ1-1
CDR3aa: CASSREPNTEAFF
CDR3nt: TGTGCCAGCAGCCGCGAACCGAACACTGAAGCTTTCTTT

abundance: many
v_gene: TRBV9
d_gene: TRBD2
j_gene: TRBJ2-7
CDR3aa: CASSVAPAGTSGVQYF
CDR3nt: TGTGCCAGCAGCGTAGCGCCAGCCGGGACTAGCGGGGTGCAGTACTTC

abundance: NA
v_gene: TRBV19
d_gene: TRBD2
j_gene: TRBJ2-7
CDR3aa: CASTTTSAGYEQYF
CDR3nt: TGTGCCAGTACCACGACTAGCGCGGGCTACGAGCAGTACTTC

abundance: NA
v_gene: TRBV18
d_gene: NA
j_gene: TRBJ1-3
CDR3aa: CASSPGHGNTIYF
CDR3nt: TGTGCCAGCTCCCCCGGACACGGAAACACCATATATTTT

abundance: NA
v_gene: TRBV25-1
d_gene: NA
j_gene: TRBJ2-7
CDR3aa: CASTGGYEQYF
CDR3nt: TGTGCCAGCACCGGGGGATACGAGCAGTACTTC

abundance: NA
v_gene: TRBV18
d_gene: NA
j_gene: TRBJ2-5
CDR3aa: CASSPLGQEETQYF
CDR3nt: TGTGCCAGCTCACCACTGGGACAAGAAGAGACCCAGTACTTC

abundance: NA
v_gene: TRBV7-7
d_gene: TRBD2
j_gene: TRBJ2-2
CDR3aa: CASSLVSGGSANTGELFF
CDR3nt: TGTGCTAGCAGCTTGGTTAGCGGGGGTAGTGCGAACACCGGGGAGCTGTTTTTT

abundance: NA
v_gene: TRBV7-2
d_gene: TRBD1
j_gene: TRBJ2-7
CDR3aa: CASSQTGGKGYEQYF
CDR3nt: TGTGCCAGCAGCCAAACAGGGGGCAAGGGGTACGAGCAGTACTTC

abundance: NA
v_gene: TRBV7-6
d_gene: TRBD1
j_gene: TRBJ1-3
CDR3aa: CASSPWAGTASGNTIYF
CDR3nt: TGTGCCAGCAGCCCCTGGGCCGGGACAGCCTCTGGAAACACCATATATTTT

abundance: NA
v_gene: TRBV30
d_gene: TRBD2
j_gene: TRBJ2-3
CDR3aa: CAWSSRLLAGGHSDTQYF
CDR3nt: TGTGCCTGGAGTTCCCGTTTACTAGCGGGAGGGCATTCAGATACGCAGTATTTT

abundance: NA
v_gene: TRBV18
d_gene: NA
j_gene: TRBJ2-2
CDR3aa: CASSPLGGRTGELFF
CDR3nt: TGTGCCAGCTCACCATTAGGGGGTCGCACCGGGGAGCTGTTTTTT

abundance: few
v_gene: TRBV28
d_gene: TRBD1
j_gene: TRBJ1-2
CDR3aa: CASSFRGQGSGYTF
CDR3nt: TGTGCCAGCAGTTTTCGCGGACAGGGGTCTGGCTACACCTTC

abundance: once
v_gene: TRBV4-2
d_gene: NA
j_gene: TRBJ1-1
CDR3aa: CASSRGMNTEAFF
CDR3nt: TGTGCCAGCAGCCGTGGCATGAACACTGAAGCTTTCTTT